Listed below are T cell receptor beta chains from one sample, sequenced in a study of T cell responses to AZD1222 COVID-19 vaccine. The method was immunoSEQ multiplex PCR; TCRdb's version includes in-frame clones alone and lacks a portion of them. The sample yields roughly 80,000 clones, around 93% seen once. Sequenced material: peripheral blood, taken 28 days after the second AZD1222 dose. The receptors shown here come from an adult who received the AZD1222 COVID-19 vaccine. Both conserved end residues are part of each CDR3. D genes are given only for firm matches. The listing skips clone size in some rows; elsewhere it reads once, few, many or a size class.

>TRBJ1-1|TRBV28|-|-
TGTGCCAGCAGTCAAGGACATAATGAAGCTTTCTTT
CASSQGHNEAFF
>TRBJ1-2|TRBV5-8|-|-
TGTGCCAGCAGGGTGGTCGGTGGGAGTGGCTACACCTTC
CASRVVGGSGYTF
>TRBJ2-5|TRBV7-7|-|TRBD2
TGTGCTAGCAGCTTAGGTCTCAGCGGGAGTAGAGAGACCCAGTACTTC
CASSLGLSGSRETQYF
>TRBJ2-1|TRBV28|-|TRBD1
TGTGCCAGCAGTACACTAAGGACAGGCTCTAATAGAGGATTCAATGAGCAGTTCTTC
CASSTLRTGSNRGFNEQFF
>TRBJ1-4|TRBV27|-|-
TGTGCCAGCAGTTTAGCGCCGAGGGGAAAACTGTTTTTT
CASSLAPRGKLFF
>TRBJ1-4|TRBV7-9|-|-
TGTGCCAGCAGCTTTAATGCAAATGAAAAACTGTTTTTT
CASSFNANEKLFF
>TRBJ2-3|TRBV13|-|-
TGTGCCAGCAGCTTAGGCCACGGAAATACGCAGTATTTT
CASSLGHGNTQYF
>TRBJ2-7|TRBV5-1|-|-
TGCGCCAGCAGCTTGGCTGCCGGGGGCACCTACGAGCAGTACTTC
CASSLAAGGTYEQYF
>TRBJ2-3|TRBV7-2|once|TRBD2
TGTGCCAGCAGCTTGGGGGGAGGGAACACAGATACGCAGTATTTT
CASSLGGGNTDTQYF
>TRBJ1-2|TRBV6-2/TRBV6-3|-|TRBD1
TGTGCCAGCAGTTGGGGGACAGCTGCCAACTATGGCTACACCTTC
CASSWGTAANYGYTF
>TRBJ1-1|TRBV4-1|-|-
TGCGCCAGCAGCCAAGATCGGGCAGGGGCCATGAACACTGAAGCTTTCTTT
CASSQDRAGAMNTEAFF
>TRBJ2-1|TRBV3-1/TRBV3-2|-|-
TGTGCCAGCAGCCATACCCGGGACTTTCCCTACTCTGAGCAGTTCTTC
CASSHTRDFPYSEQFF
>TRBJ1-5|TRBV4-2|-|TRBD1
TGTGCCAGCAGCCAAGAGCTCAGGGGGGACAATCAGCCCCAGCATTTT
CASSQELRGDNQPQHF
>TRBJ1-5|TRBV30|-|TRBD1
TGTGCCTGGAGTGGGGGGGACAGATACAATCAGCCCCAGCATTTT
CAWSGGDRYNQPQHF
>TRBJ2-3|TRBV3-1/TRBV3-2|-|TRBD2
TGTGCCAGCAGCCAAAAGACTAGCGGGAGGTCCTCCTCGGTGGTTGATACGCAGTATTTT
CASSQKTSGRSSSVVDTQYF
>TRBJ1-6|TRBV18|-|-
TGTGCCAGCTCACCCCGGACAGAAGAGCTAACACCCCTCCACTTT
CASSPRTEELTPLHF
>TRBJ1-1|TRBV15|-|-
TGTGCCACCAGCAGAGATTACGGGGGAGACACTGAAGCTTTCTTT
CATSRDYGGDTEAFF
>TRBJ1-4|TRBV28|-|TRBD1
TGTGCCAGCAGTTCCGGGACAGGGCGAGAAAAACTGTTTTTT
CASSSGTGREKLFF
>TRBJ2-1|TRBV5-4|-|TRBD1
TGTGCCAGCAGCCTCGGACAGGGTGGTTACAATGAGCAGTTCTTC
CASSLGQGGYNEQFF
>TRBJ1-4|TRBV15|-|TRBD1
TGTGCCACCACCCGCGACAGGGCCCAGGGAGAAAAACTGTTTTTT
CATTRDRAQGEKLFF
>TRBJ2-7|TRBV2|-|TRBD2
TGTGCCAGCAGTTCGACTAGCGGGGGGACCTACGAGCAGTACTTC
CASSSTSGGTYEQYF
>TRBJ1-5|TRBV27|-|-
TGTGCCAGCAGTTTAAAGGTAGGGTTAAGACCAGGGGTTAATAGCAATCAGCCCCAGCATTTT
CASSLKVGLRPGVNSNQPQHF
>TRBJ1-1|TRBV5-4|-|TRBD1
TGTGCCAGCTCCCTCCCCGGGACAGGGGACACTGAAGCTTTCTTT
CASSLPGTGDTEAFF
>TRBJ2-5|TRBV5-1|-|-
TGCGCCAGCAGCTTGGTAACTAGACAAGAGACCCAGTACTTC
CASSLVTRQETQYF
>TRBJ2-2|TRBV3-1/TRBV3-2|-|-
TGTGCCAGCAGCCAAGATCGAGGCGGGCAGAACACCGGGGAGCTGTTTTTT
CASSQDRGGQNTGELFF
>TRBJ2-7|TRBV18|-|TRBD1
TGTGCCAGCTCACCACCGGGACAGGGAGTATACGAGCAGTACTTC
CASSPPGQGVYEQYF
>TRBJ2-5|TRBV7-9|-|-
TGTGCCAGCAGCTTAGTCCCAGAGACCCAGTACTTC
CASSLVPETQYF
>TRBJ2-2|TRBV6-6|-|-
TGTGCCGGCGGGGCGATCGGGGAGCTGTTTTTT
CAGGAIGELFF